The 19 T cell receptor beta chains given below trace back to one sample, sequenced in a study of CD8+ T cells in alopecia areata. Following RNA extraction, reverse transcription yielded cDNA that acted as the sequencing template. Clones were read by immunoSEQ multiplex PCR, and TCRdb kept only the in-frame ones, dropping some. The data contain 250,000 or so clones, approximately 61% of them seen just once; the ten biggest clones take up 1.2%. The sequencing used CD4+ T cells sorted from blood, collected at week 0. The receptors come from a human donor with alopecia areata.

The gene calls are TRBV5-6 and TRBJ1-2, with D perhaps TRBD1 (5 bases). The germline gives CDR1 SGHDT, CDR2 YYEEEE. Trimming left V 6 bases short and J 4 bases short, with 13 bases between. This CDR3 is built from 13 residues. CDR3 amino acids: CASNPGAGYGYTF. CDR3 nucleotide sequence: TGTGCCAGCAACCCCGGGGCAGGCTATGGCTACACCTTC. Full variable domain (missing parts from reference TRBV5-6 and TRBJ1-2): DAGVTQSPTHLIKTRGQQVTLRCSPKSGHDTVSWYQQALGQGPQFIFQYYEEEERQRGNFPDRFSGHQFPNYSSELNVNALLLGDSALYLCASNPGAGYGYTFGSGTRLTVV.

The chain combines TRBV7-9 with TRBJ2-1; the D gene is possibly TRBD1 (6 bases). CDR1 is SEHNR and CDR2 is FQNEAQ in the germline V gene (reference sequence). V lost 1 base and J lost 6, with 10 bases in between. The CDR3 covers 14 residues. DNA for the CDR3: TGTGCCAGCAGCTTAGTACAGGGAAGCAATGAGCAGTTCTTC. Protein: CASSLVQGSNEQFF.

This clone has only one observation. This chain joins TRBV6-6 and TRBJ2-7; D gene unclear. Germline lookup yields CDR1 MNHNY and CDR2 SVGAGI (reference sequence). CDR3 length: 11 residues. The V end was cut by 6 bases, the J end by 3 bases, with 6 bases between. The CDR3 DNA is TGTGCCAGCAGCCCTAGCTACGAGCAGTACTTC. Its protein is CASSPSYEQYF.

The gene calls are TRBV15 and TRBJ1-4, with 9 bases aligning to TRBD1. Trimming took 7 bases from V and 11 from J; bases not matched to a gene: 8. This CDR3 region has 13 residues. Germline CDR1 is LNHNV and CDR2 is YYDKDF (reference sequence). The CDR3: CATKGTGIGKLFF. The CDR3 nucleotides read TGTGCCACCAAGGGGACAGGGATTGGTAAACTGTTTTTT. Drawing the rest from reference TRBV15 and TRBJ1-4, the complete variable domain is DAMVIQNPRYQVTQFGKPVTLSCSQTLNHNVMYWYQQKSSQAPKLLFHYYDKDFNNEADTPDNFQSRRPNTSFCFLDIRSPGLGDTAMYLCATKGTGIGKLFFGSGTQLSVL.

In its sample, this clone was seen once. The V and J genes are TRBV14 and TRBJ1-1; D not resolved. This CDR3 is built from 13 residues. Between the trimmed V and J ends, which lost 1 base and 7 bases, there was a span of 10 bases. Germline V gene lookup returns CDR1 SGHDN and CDR2 FVKESK. The CDR3 DNA sequence: TGTGCCAGCAGCCAAGTATCGGGGATTGAAGCTTTCTTT. The encoded protein is CASSQVSGIEAFF.

This sequence joins TRBV4-1 and TRBJ2-1; 11 bases are a match to TRBD2. CDR1 MGHRA and CDR2 YSYEKL come from the germline V gene. The J segment lost 2 bases and the V segment lost 1 base, leaving 1 base of the junction unmatched. The CDR3 runs 16 residues. CDR3 in amino acids: CASSQALAGAYNEQFF. CDR3 coding DNA: TGCGCCAGCAGCCAAGCACTAGCGGGGGCCTACAATGAGCAGTTCTTC.

This clone was counted only a few times. J is TRBJ1-6 and V is TRBV4-1, with D possibly being TRBD1 (6 bases). Germline CDR1 reads MGHRA; CDR2 reads YSYEKL. This CDR3 spans 20 amino acids. V lost 3 bases, J lost 7 bases, and 28 bases lay in between. The CDR3 coding sequence is TGCGCCAGCAGCCACCCCGTCCAAGGGGGACTGCCATTTGGGAATTCACCCCTCCACTTT. Residues: CASSHPVQGGLPFGNSPLHF.

The rearrangement links TRBV11-1 to TRBJ2-7; D gene ambiguous. The CDR3 is 12 amino acids. CDR1 SGHAT and CDR2 FQDESV come from the germline V gene (reference sequence). The V end was cut by 5 bases, the J end by 5 bases, with 10 bases between. CDR3 sequence (DNA): TGTGCCAGCAGCCATCAGACACACGAGCAGTACTTC. Translating gives CASSHQTHEQYF.

The chain employs TRBV30 and TRBJ2-5; D unclear. The germline CDR1 and CDR2 sequences are GTSNPN and SVGIG (reference sequence). This CDR3 contains 12 residues. With 1 base removed from V and 4 bases from J, the gap between germline ends came to 7 bases. CDR3 bases: TGTGCCTGGAGTGCGGCGGCAGAGACCCAGTACTTC. This gives the protein CAWSAAAETQYF.

The chain carries TRBV6-5 and TRBJ2-1, with 9 bases that match TRBD1. With V trimmed by 6 bases and J by 5 bases, 8 bases remained unmatched. Germline-derived CDR1 and CDR2 are MNHEY and SVGAGI. CDR3 length equals 15 residues. CDR3 amino acids: CASSLQGARDNEQFF. For the CDR3, the DNA is TGTGCCAGCAGCTTACAGGGGGCGCGCGACAATGAGCAGTTCTTC.

The chain joins TRBV5-4 to TRBJ2-7; D may be TRBD1 (5 bases). The CDR3 has 17 residues. Trimming left V 3 bases short and J 7 bases short, with 26 bases between. Germline V gene sequence: CDR1 SGHNT, CDR2 YYREEE (reference sequence). DNA for the CDR3: TGTGCCAGCAGCTCCCCCGGTGGGGCCCTGTTGGGTCGGGAGCAGTACTTC. Translated: CASSSPGGALLGREQYF.

The chain has TRBV7-3 and TRBJ2-3; D perhaps matches TRBD1 (6 bases). The CDR3 is made up of 12 amino acids. The V gene lost 3 bases and the J gene lost 6 bases, with 7 bases spanning the gap. Germline CDR1 SGHTA, CDR2 FQGTGA. The CDR3 sequence is CASSFTGDTQYF. CDR3 DNA: TGTGCCAGCAGCTTCACAGGGGATACGCAGTATTTT. Filled out from reference TRBV7-3 and TRBJ2-3, the complete variable domain reads GAGVSQTPSNKVTEKGKYVELRCDPISGHTALYWYRQSLGQGPEFLIYFQGTGAADDSGLPNDRFFAVRPEGSVSTLKIQRTERGDSAVYLCASSFTGDTQYFGPGTRLTVL.

This clone was found once. The V gene is TRBV29-1, the J gene TRBJ2-3, with D unclear. There are 14 residues in the CDR3. V dropped 0 bases and J dropped 2 bases, with 9 bases sitting between them. The germline gives CDR1 SQVTM, CDR2 ANQGSEA. CDR3 sequence reads: CSVEDIRLTDTQYF. The CDR3 coding sequence is TGCAGCGTTGAAGATATAAGGCTCACAGATACGCAGTATTTT.

This clone was seen a few times. This chain links TRBV30 with TRBJ1-2; 7 bases are a match to TRBD1. The J segment lost 5 bases and the V segment lost 1 base, leaving 4 bases of the junction unmatched. Germline V gives CDR1 GTSNPN, CDR2 SVGIG (reference sequence). CDR3 length: 13 residues. The DNA for the CDR3 is TGTGCCTGGAGTGCCGGGACAGATTATGGCTACACCTTC. This codes for CAWSAGTDYGYTF.

The rearrangement uses TRBV18 and TRBJ1-2, with D uncertain. V lost 4 bases, J lost 2 bases, and 14 bases lay in between. CDR3 size: 15 residues. Germline-derived CDR1 and CDR2 are KGHSH and LQKENI. In DNA, the CDR3 is TGTGCCAGCTCACTCCGACATGGGGAAAACTATGGCTACACCTTC. Encoded protein: CASSLRHGENYGYTF. Full variable domain (missing parts from reference TRBV18 and TRBJ1-2): NAGVMQNPRHLVRRRGQEARLRCSPMKGHSHVYWYRQLPEEGLKFMVYLQKENIIDESGMPKERFSAEFPKEGPSILRIQQVVRGDSAAYFCASSLRHGENYGYTFGSGTRLTVV.

The genes are TRBV1 and TRBJ1-5. TRBV1 is a known pseudogene. CDR3 length equals 16 residues. CDR3 sequence reads: CTSSRGEGYRNQPQHF. CDR3 coding DNA: TGCACCAGCAGCCGGGGGGAAGGTTATCGCAATCAGCCCCAGCATTTT.

V gene TRBV30 combines with J gene TRBJ1-3, with D hard to call. The germline V and J ends were trimmed by 1 base and 0 bases, with 1 base remaining between them. The CDR3 extends over 12 amino acids. CDR1 and CDR2 from the germline V gene are GTSNPN and SVGIG (reference sequence). Here the CDR3 DNA reads TGTGCCTGGAGTGACTCTGGAAACACCATATATTTT. The encoded protein is CAWSDSGNTIYF.

The V gene is TRBV7-2, the J gene TRBJ1-2; D is ambiguous. Germline CDR1 is SGHTA and CDR2 is FQGNSA. The CDR3 runs to 14 residues. V gave up 1 base and J gave up 7 bases, with 13 bases separating them. The DNA for the CDR3 is TGTGCCAGCAGCTTAGGAGCTAGGGTAACTGGCTACACCTTC. It is translated as CASSLGARVTGYTF.

This clone was observed a single time. The J gene is TRBJ2-3, the V gene TRBV29-1, with 11 positions matching TRBD2. The CDR3 contains 12 residues. The germline CDR1 and CDR2 sequences are SQVTM and ANQGSEA. Losses at the gene ends were 4 bases for V and 9 bases for J; bases not matched to a gene: 3. The DNA of the CDR3 is TGCAGCGTTGTTAGCGGGGGGGAAACGCAGTATTTT. This encodes CSVVSGGETQYF.